This T cell receptor (beta chain) was sequenced during a study of T cells in Graves' hyperthyroidism and ophthalmopathy. Amplification of TCR beta CDR3 regions was performed using RNA transcripts as template. Initially, a first-round RT-PCR of the TCR CDR3 employed the HTBI primer set. TCRdb used MiXCR to reprocess the multiplex PCR reads, holding one entry per CDR3 protein. This sample yields fewer than 800,000 distinct CDR3 sequences, of which about a sixth are seen a single time; under 9.5% belongs to the top ten. The sample holds a few counts of this clonotype. Its antigen is not known. Among the patients, aged 18 to 65, hyperthyroidism was newly diagnosed and had lasted under 2 months. An approximately 9.4 ml volume of fresh peripheral blood provided the PBMCs. The study's findings and limits: The blood repertoire included most of the expanded thyroid clonotypes above 0.001.

The sequence came from a man in his late teens or twenties with Graves' hyperthyroidism. The sample was blood.

Written as DNA, the CDR3 is TGTGCCAGCAGCGCAAGGGAGCGCGGGATCGAGCAGTACTTC. Its protein is CASSARERGIEQYF. The J gene is TRBJ2-7, the V gene TRBV7-2, with D possibly being TRBD2 (6 bases). Per the germline V gene, CDR1 is SGHTA and CDR2 is FQGNSA. Deletions cut 5 bases from V and 6 bases from J, with 17 bases between. CDR3 length: 14 amino acids. Combining the CDR3 with reference TRBV7-2 and TRBJ2-7 gives the whole variable domain GAGVSQSPSNKVTEKGKDVELRCDPISGHTALYWYRQSLGQGLEFLIYFQGNSAPDKSGLPSDRFSAERTGGSVSTLTIQRTQQEDSAVYLCASSARERGIEQYFGPGTRLTVT.